This T cell receptor (beta chain) stems from a study of response to subunit inactivated influenza vaccine. Between the trimmed V and J ends, which lost 0 bases and 3 bases, there was a span of 5 bases. Per the germline V gene, CDR1 is LNHNV and CDR2 is YYDKDF (reference sequence). The CDR3 loop spans 14 amino acids. From the RT-PCR reads, TCRdb called clonotypes with MiXCR, one entry per CDR3 protein. The table records a few hundred thousand distinct CDR3 sequences, 12% to 15% of them present only once. The study, taken as a whole, reports: Each seasonal flu vaccination may recruit only limited new T cells, authors suggested.

This clonotype was detected a few times. Its antigen is as yet unknown. The chain combines TRBV15 with TRBJ1-4; D not resolved. This material consisted of PBMCs from blood, taken 11 to 12 days after vaccination. The sequence came from a man in his fifties or sixties who received an inactivated influenza vaccine. CDR3 nucleotides: TGTGCCACCAGCAGAGATCTCTCTAATGAAAAACTGTTTTTT. Translated, it gives CATSRDLSNEKLFF.